These 2 T cell receptor beta chains were all obtained from the same sample, sequenced in a study of cytomegalovirus exposure and HLA in healthy donors. PCR employed 60 Vbeta and 13 Jbeta primers. Sequenced by immunoSEQ multiplex PCR; TCRdb stores in-frame clones only, minus some. This sample yields 110,000 to 150,000 clones, of which about 78% are seen a single time; 3.5% to 5% belongs to the top ten. Sequenced: PBMCs. The receptors were gathered from a man aged 18 to 35 in good health and CMV-seronegative.

The chain joins TRBV7-2 to TRBJ2-7, with TRBD2 matching 12 bases. The V gene end was trimmed by 4 bases and the J gene end by 9 bases; junction bases not matched to a gene: 4. The CDR3 runs to 13 residues. The V gene's germline CDR1 is SGHTA and CDR2 FQGNSA. The CDR3 coding sequence is TGTGCCAGCAGCTCGACTAGCGGGAGTGTGCAGTACTTC. This sequence encodes CASSSTSGSVQYF.

This chain joins TRBV11-2 and TRBJ2-1; 9 positions agree with TRBD2. The CDR3 runs 16 residues. Germline V lookup: CDR1 SGHAT, CDR2 FQNNGV. Trimming took 2 bases from V and 8 from J; bases not matched to a gene: 10. The CDR3 bases are TGTGCCAGCAGCTTAATTGTCAGCGGGGGGATCCATGAGCAGTTCTTC. This sequence encodes CASSLIVSGGIHEQFF. Drawing the rest from reference TRBV11-2 and TRBJ2-1, the complete variable domain is EAGVAQSPRYKIIEKRQSVAFWCNPISGHATLYWYQQILGQGPKLLIQFQNNGVVDDSQLPKDRFSAERLKGVDSTLKIQPAKLEDSAVYLCASSLIVSGGIHEQFFGPGTRLTVL.